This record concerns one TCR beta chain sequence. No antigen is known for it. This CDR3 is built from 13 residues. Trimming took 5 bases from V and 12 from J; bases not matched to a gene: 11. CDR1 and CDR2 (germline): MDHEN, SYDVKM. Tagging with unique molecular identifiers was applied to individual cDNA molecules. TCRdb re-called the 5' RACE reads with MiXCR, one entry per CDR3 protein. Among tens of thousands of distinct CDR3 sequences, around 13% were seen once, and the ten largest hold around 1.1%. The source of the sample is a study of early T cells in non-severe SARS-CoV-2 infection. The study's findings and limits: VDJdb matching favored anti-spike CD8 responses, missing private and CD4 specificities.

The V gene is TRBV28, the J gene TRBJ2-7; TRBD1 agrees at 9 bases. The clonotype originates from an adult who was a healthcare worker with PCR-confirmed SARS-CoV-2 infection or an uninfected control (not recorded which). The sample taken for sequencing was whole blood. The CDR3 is CASSPWGTGLLYF. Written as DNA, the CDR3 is TGTGCCAGCAGTCCTTGGGGGACAGGGCTCCTGTACTTC.